This T cell receptor (beta chain) was profiled in a study of response to subunit inactivated influenza vaccine. Findings of the study overall: After each seasonal influenza vaccination, few new T cells are recruited, the authors suggested.

Germline CDR1 is MNHEY and CDR2 is SMNVEV (reference sequence). The CDR3 loop spans 13 amino acids. V shed 3 bases and J shed 6 bases, with 9 bases lying between them. In the case of this clonotype: What it binds is not known.

TCRdb redid the calling of the RT-PCR reads with MiXCR, one entry per CDR3 protein. This sample yields around 200,000 distinct CDR3 sequences, of which about an eighth are seen a single time; 20% to 30% belongs to the top ten. This receptor was identified in a man in his forties or fifties who received an inactivated influenza vaccine. V and J are TRBV27 and TRBJ2-4; tentatively, D is TRBD1 or TRBD2 (5 bases each). This specimen was CD8+ T cells sorted from PBMCs, taken more than 4 days after vaccination. DNA for the CDR3: TGTGCCAGCAGTTTCGACGGGGCAAACATTCAGTACTTC. As protein: CASSFDGANIQYF.